Sequencing of this T cell receptor (beta chain) was carried out in a study of cytotoxic CD8 clonotypes in ibrutinib-treated CLL. Target depth was 1 in 200,000 to 1 in 1 million T cells, about 10x per clonotype. This table comes from immunoSEQ multiplex PCR, and its TCRdb copy is limited to in-frame clones, with some not included. There are around 70,000 clones in the sample; about nine tenths occur only once, and approximately 3.1% lies in the top ten. The CDR3 totals 11 residues. J lost 3 bases, V lost 8 bases, and 1 base had no gene match. Germline V gives CDR1 SNHLY, CDR2 FYNNEI. J is TRBJ2-7 and V is TRBV2; 7 bases align to TRBD2. Source: PBMCs, taken after 12 months of ibrutinib treatment. The sequence came from a human donor with chronic lymphocytic leukemia. This CDR3 is CASRGVYEQYF. In DNA, the CDR3 is TGTGCCAGCCGGGGGGTCTACGAGCAGTACTTC.